A single sample is the source of the 25 T cell receptor beta chains below, sequenced in a study of neurological immune-mediated disorders. Via MiXCR, TCRdb re-called the 5' RACE reads, giving one row per CDR3 protein. The repertoire holds about 27,000 distinct CDR3 sequences, roughly 20% seen once, with 15% to 20% in the top ten. Sample: PBMCs. The receptors were sampled from a woman in her fifties or sixties in good health.

This clonotype was detected many times. The CDR3 loop is CSARVSGSDTQYF. As DNA, the CDR3 is TGCAGTGCTAGAGTTAGCGGGAGCGATACGCAGTATTTT. The chain uses TRBV20-1 and TRBJ2-3; 9 bases fit TRBD2. J lost 6 bases, V lost 1 base, and 2 bases had no gene match. The germline gives CDR1 DFQATT, CDR2 SNEGSKA (reference sequence). This CDR3 is built from 13 residues.

This clonotype has ten or more counts. The gene calls are TRBV6-2 or TRBV6-3 and TRBJ1-2; 11 nucleotides align to TRBD1. The junction had 1 base not matched to a gene; V was cut back by 2 bases and J by 2 bases. This CDR3 has 15 amino acids. The germline gives CDR1 MNHEY, CDR2 SVGEGT. CDR3 protein: CASSYGQGANYGYTF. For the CDR3, the DNA is TGTGCCAGCAGTTACGGACAGGGGGCAAACTATGGCTACACCTTC.

There are many counts of this clonotype. The V and J genes are TRBV5-6 and TRBJ1-5; a possible D gene is TRBD1 (6 bases). Germline V CDR1 and CDR2: SGHDT, YYEEEE. CDR3 length: 13 residues. V lost 3 bases to trimming and J lost 6 bases, with 10 bases between them. CDR3 loop: CASSSSQGQPQHF. CDR3 DNA sequence: TGTGCCAGCAGCTCCTCACAGGGTCAGCCCCAGCATTTT. The entire variable domain, with the rest obtained from reference TRBV5-6 and TRBJ1-5, is as follows: DAGVTQSPTHLIKTRGQQVTLRCSPKSGHDTVSWYQQALGQGPQFIFQYYEEEERQRGNFPDRFSGHQFPNYSSELNVNALLLGDSALYLCASSSSQGQPQHFGDGTRLSIL.

This clonotype was counted many times. V and J are TRBV19 and TRBJ1-1; D is undetermined. The CDR3 is made up of 14 amino acids. Germline loops: CDR1 LNHDA, CDR2 SQIVND (reference sequence). Trimming took off 1 base at V and 0 bases at J, with 6 bases between the two ends. This CDR3 reads CASSIGRLNTEAFF. The CDR3 bases are TGTGCCAGTAGTATAGGCCGTCTGAACACTGAAGCTTTCTTT.

The rearrangement links TRBV6-2 or TRBV6-3 to TRBJ2-7; possibly TRBD2 for D (6 bases). CDR1 is MNHEY and CDR2 is SVGEGT in the germline V gene. The CDR3 runs 12 residues. Trimming removed 5 bases from V and 3 bases from J, with 8 bases in between. For the CDR3, the DNA is TGTGCCAGCAGTACGCGGGGCTACGAGCAGTACTTC. This codes for CASSTRGYEQYF.

This clonotype was found many times. This chain links TRBV7-2 with TRBJ1-2, with D perhaps TRBD1 (6 bases). V lost 0 bases, J lost 1 base, and 18 bases lay in between. This CDR3 contains 18 residues. Germline CDR1 is SGHTA and CDR2 is FQGNSA. CDR3 DNA sequence: TGTGCCAGCAGCTTAGCCGGCACTGGTCGGACAGTTAACTATGGCTACACCTTC. It translates to CASSLAGTGRTVNYGYTF.

The DNA of the CDR3 is TGTGCCAGCAGCCCCTTGAAGACTAGCGGGAACTCCTACGAGCAGTACTTC. Its translation: CASSPLKTSGNSYEQYF. This chain uses TRBV9 with TRBJ2-7; TRBD2 matches at 11 bases. Trimming at V came to 4 bases and at J to 0 bases, leaving 9 bases not matched to a gene. The CDR3 spans 17 residues. Germline V gene sequence: CDR1 SGDLS, CDR2 YYNGEE.

This clonotype was observed many times. The rearrangement joins TRBV29-1 to TRBJ2-2; either TRBD1 or TRBD2 may supply D (5 bases each). V lost 6 bases and J 0 bases, leaving 11 bases between the germline ends. In germline, CDR1 is SQVTM, CDR2 ANQGSEA. This CDR3 is 14 amino acids long. The CDR3 coding sequence is TGCAGCGTGAGGGGTGTGTCGAACACCGGGGAGCTGTTTTTT. It is translated as CSVRGVSNTGELFF.

There are many counts of this clonotype. The chain recombines TRBV6-5 with TRBJ2-7, with a tentative D call TRBD1 (6 bases). Germline V lookup: CDR1 MNHEY, CDR2 SVGAGI. The CDR3 contains 14 residues. V lost 6 bases and J 2 bases, leaving 14 bases between the germline ends. The CDR3 DNA reads TGTGCCAGCAGCCCCAGGGGCGGGCCCTACGAGCAGTACTTC. This gives the protein CASSPRGGPYEQYF.

This clonotype was detected many times. The chain carries TRBV5-1 and TRBJ2-7; D gene unclear. This CDR3 comprises 14 residues. Trimming removed 4 bases at V and 0 bases at J, with 11 bases between. Germline V CDR1 and CDR2: SGHRS, YFSETQ. The CDR3 loop is CASSPLVDSYEQYF. The CDR3 nucleotides are TGCGCCAGCAGCCCGCTGGTGGACTCCTACGAGCAGTACTTC.

This clonotype showed up many times. The chain joins TRBV5-1 to TRBJ1-2, with 7 bases lining up with TRBD1. CDR1 and CDR2 from the germline V gene are SGHRS and YFSETQ. V gave up 1 base and J gave up 4 bases; unmatched junction bases: 7. The CDR3 is 15 amino acids. CDR3 region: CASSLIPGGAYGYTF. The CDR3 coding sequence is TGCGCCAGCAGCTTGATCCCAGGGGGGGCCTATGGCTACACCTTC. Combining the CDR3 with reference TRBV5-1 and TRBJ1-2 gives the whole variable domain KAGVTQTPRYLIKTRGQQVTLSCSPISGHRSVSWYQQTPGQGLQFLFEYFSETQRNKGNFPGRFSGRQFSNSRSEMNVSTLELGDSALYLCASSLIPGGAYGYTFGSGTRLTVV.

Comment on this clonotype: A read error is possible here, since a much larger clone lies one base away. CDR3 nucleotide sequence: TGTGCCAGCAGTTTTGGGAGCAATCAGCCCCAGAATTTT. It codes for CASSFGSNQPQNF. The rearrangement links TRBV28 to TRBJ1-5, with D unresolved. Per the germline V gene, CDR1 is MDHEN and CDR2 is SYDVKM. This CDR3 has 13 residues.

This clonotype was counted at least ten times. The genes are TRBV28 and TRBJ2-7; 9 bases map to TRBD2. The CDR3 extends over 15 amino acids. With 7 bases clipped from V and 3 bases from J, the junction kept 10 bases outside the gene matches. The germline V gene has CDR1 MDHEN and CDR2 SYDVKM. The CDR3 sequence: CASTSPGTSRYEQYF. CDR3 DNA: TGTGCCAGCACCTCACCCGGGACTAGCCGCTACGAGCAGTACTTC.

The table lists this clonotype with many counts. The rearrangement joins TRBV7-8 to TRBJ2-5; no definite D call. The CDR3 sequence is 13 residues long. V was clipped by 1 base and J by 3 bases, with 6 bases between them. Germline V gene data show CDR1 as SGHVS and CDR2 as FQNEAQ. DNA of the CDR3: TGTGCCAGCAGCTTAGGCCCGGAAGAGACCCAGTACTTC. This translates into CASSLGPEETQYF.

This clonotype was recorded at least ten times. The rearrangement uses TRBV14 and TRBJ1-2, with 8 bases matching TRBD1. Germline loops: CDR1 SGHDN, CDR2 FVKESK. This CDR3 is 15 amino acids long. The J segment lost 7 bases and the V segment lost 3 bases, leaving 10 bases of the junction unmatched. CDR3 in amino acids: CASSHFKGQAVGYTF. The CDR3 DNA reads TGTGCCAGCAGCCACTTTAAGGGACAGGCAGTTGGCTACACCTTC.

This clonotype was found many times. The gene calls are TRBV20-1 and TRBJ2-1; 10 bases are a match to TRBD2. The CDR3 extends over 13 amino acids. Germline trimming cut 7 bases from V and 8 bases from J; bases unmatched to any gene: 8. Germline V CDR1 and CDR2: DFQATT, SNEGSKA (reference sequence). The CDR3 region is CSETSGRGDEQFF. DNA for the CDR3: TGCAGTGAGACGAGCGGGAGGGGAGATGAGCAGTTCTTC.

In this sample, this clonotype turned up many times. The chain is built from TRBV6-4 and TRBJ2-1; the match to TRBD2 covers 8 bases. This CDR3 has 17 residues. J was trimmed by 6 bases and V by 6 bases; bases with no gene match: 16. Germline V gene lookup returns CDR1 MRHNA and CDR2 SNTAGT. Here the CDR3 reads CASRRTVNGRASNEQFF. CDR3 in DNA: TGTGCCAGCAGACGTACCGTTAACGGGAGGGCCTCCAATGAGCAGTTCTTC.

The rearrangement uses TRBV4-3 and TRBJ1-5; TRBD1 matches at 8 bases. Germline V gene lookup returns CDR1 LGHNA and CDR2 YSLEER. The CDR3 consists of 19 residues. V lost 0 bases and J lost 4; bases outside the gene matches: 14. CDR3 coding DNA: TGCGCCAGCAGCCAAGAATTTGCGGACAGGGCGGGGGGGAATCAGCCCCAGCATTTT. As protein: CASSQEFADRAGGNQPQHF.

This clonotype has ten or more counts. V usage is TRBV20-1 and J usage is TRBJ1-4; D uncertain. The CDR3 is 11 residues long. CDR1 is DFQATT, CDR2 SNEGSKA, per germline (reference sequence). Trimming pared 8 bases from V and 7 bases from J, leaving 11 bases between. CDR3 nucleotides: TGCAGTCCCCAAGAGGGTGAAAAACTGTTTTTT. Protein product: CSPQEGEKLFF.

This clonotype appeared many times. J is TRBJ1-4 and V is TRBV29-1, with TRBD1 matching 11 bases. V dropped 7 bases and J dropped 7; count of bases not matched to a gene: 11. Germline V gene data show CDR1 as SQVTM and CDR2 as ANQGSEA. The CDR3 runs to 15 residues. This CDR3 is CSATGQGGWGEKLFF. The CDR3 DNA follows: TGCAGCGCTACGGGACAGGGGGGGTGGGGTGAAAAACTGTTTTTT.

The sample holds many counts of this clonotype. V and J are TRBV7-2 and TRBJ1-2; the D gene is possibly TRBD1 (6 bases). There are 15 residues in the CDR3. The V end lost 5 bases, the J end lost 3 bases, and 16 bases lay between the germline ends. Germline V lookup: CDR1 SGHTA, CDR2 FQGNSA. CDR3 in amino acids: CASSPPWTAYYGYTF. The CDR3 DNA sequence: TGTGCCAGCAGCCCCCCCTGGACAGCCTACTATGGCTACACCTTC.

CDR3 region: CVNRGGLYGYTF. CDR3 DNA sequence: TGTGTCAACAGAGGAGGGTTATATGGCTACACCTTC. This chain links TRBV12-3 or TRBV12-4 with TRBJ1-2, with unresolved D. The CDR3 spans 12 residues.

This clonotype appeared many times. Lacking the conserved final phenylalanine or tryptophan, this CDR3 likely reflects a read error. The DNA is left out, because the CDR3 cannot be placed on it with certainty; the CDR3 is given as TCRdb lists it. The chain recombines TRBV29-1 with TRBJ1-1. Germline lookup yields CDR1 SQVTM and CDR2 ANQGSEA. Inclusive of both ends, the CDR3 amounts to 8 amino acids. CDR3 sequence: CSGEGPTV.

This clonotype was counted ten times or more. The genes are TRBV11-2 and TRBJ2-1; the D is unclear. V lost 1 base and J lost 7, with 5 bases in between. CDR1 and CDR2 from the germline V gene are SGHAT and FQNNGV. CDR3 size: 12 residues. The CDR3 spells CASSLVLNEQFF. Written as DNA, the CDR3 is TGTGCCAGCAGCTTAGTGTTAAATGAGCAGTTCTTC.

This clonotype showed up many times. The chain employs TRBV14 and TRBJ2-7; unclear D gene. Trimming left V 1 base short and J 4 bases short, with 5 bases between. CDR1 and CDR2 (germline): SGHDN, FVKESK. The CDR3 length is 12 residues. CDR3 amino acids: CASSQAQYEQYF. In DNA form, the CDR3 reads TGTGCCAGCAGCCAAGCCCAGTACGAGCAGTACTTC.